What follows describes a single TCR beta chain. As yet, its antigen is unknown. This may be a read error: a much more frequent sequence differs by one nucleotide. Preparation of the unsorted libraries drew on 2 million PBMCs stored at -80 C. The data were obtained in a study of neurological immune-mediated disorders. Study-level points and caveats: The greatest TCR clonal expansion appeared in HTLV-1-associated myelopathy and the smallest, falling below healthy controls, in multiple sclerosis.

The cDNA was synthesized by means of template-switch 5'RACE, which was carried out with 10-nucleotide random UMIs. Per sequencing run, 15-18 subjects together gave over 160 million TCR-beta sequences. A single record per CDR3 protein comes from TCRdb applying MiXCR to the 5' RACE reads. This repertoire shows tens of thousands of distinct CDR3 sequences, 11% found once; its top ten account for roughly 1.9%. The receptor comes from a man between 60 and 70 years old in good health. The sample was PBMCs.

The CDR3 coding sequence is TGCAGCGGAACGAAGGCAGGGGGGTCCTACGAGAAGTACTTC. Encoded protein: CSGTKAGGSYEKYF. V and J are TRBV29-1 and TRBJ2-7, with D perhaps matching TRBD1 (7 bases). The germline V gene encodes CDR1 SQVTM and CDR2 ANQGSEA. This CDR3 is 14 amino acids long.